This is a list of T cell receptor beta chains from one sample in a study of PD-L1 blockade in urothelial cancer. Sequenced by immunoSEQ multiplex PCR; TCRdb stores in-frame clones only, minus some. Seen here are approximately 46,000 clones, more than 75% observed once, and the top ten hold roughly 2.8%. The sequenced sample was PBMCs, obtained around atezolizumab (anti-PD-L1) treatment. The receptors shown here come from a man in his 70s with urothelial cancer. Both conserved end residues are part of each CDR3. The D gene is left open where the match is weak. The listing skips clone size in some rows; elsewhere it reads once, few, many or a size class.

v_call	j_call	d_call	clone_size	cdr3_aa	cdr3_nt
TRBV6-5	TRBJ2-1	TRBD2	.	CASTPPSGSSNEQFF	TGTGCCAGCACCCCGCCTAGCGGGAGCTCTAATGAGCAGTTCTTC
TRBV19	TRBJ2-6	.	.	CASSNAREISGANVLTF	TGTGCCAGTAGTAATGCCAGGGAAATCTCTGGGGCCAACGTCCTGACTTTC
TRBV28	TRBJ1-1	.	.	CASSPPQGSGTEAFF	TGTGCCAGCAGTCCTCCACAGGGATCGGGCACTGAAGCTTTCTTT
TRBV5-6	TRBJ1-4	.	.	CASSLRGPGNEKLFF	TGTGCCAGCAGCTTGAGGGGCCCGGGTAATGAAAAACTGTTTTTT
TRBV7-8	TRBJ2-1	.	.	CASSVGGARVNEQFF	TGTGCCAGCAGCGTCGGAGGGGCGCGGGTCAATGAGCAGTTCTTC
TRBV5-4	TRBJ2-3	.	once	CASSLFVGGLTDTQYF	TGTGCCAGCAGCTTATTTGTCGGCGGCCTCACAGATACGCAGTATTTT
TRBV11-1	TRBJ2-5	.	.	CASSLVRGNQETQYF	TGTGCCAGCAGCTTAGTAAGAGGGAACCAAGAGACCCAGTACTTC
TRBV28	TRBJ2-7	TRBD2	.	CASSPGGLFYEQYF	TGTGCCAGCAGTCCGGGGGGACTTTTCTACGAGCAGTACTTC
TRBV7-2	TRBJ1-2	.	.	CASSPNSGDPGYGYTF	TGTGCCAGCAGCCCCAACTCGGGGGACCCGGGGTATGGCTACACCTTC
TRBV15	TRBJ2-7	.	.	CATSRSKARVSASSYEQYF	TGTGCCACCAGCAGATCGAAAGCGCGGGTCTCGGCAAGCTCCTACGAGCAGTACTTC
TRBV10-3	TRBJ2-1	TRBD1	.	CAIRSGGYNEQFF	TGTGCCATCAGGTCAGGGGGCTACAATGAGCAGTTCTTC